This TCR beta chain was identified during a study of cytomegalovirus exposure and HLA in healthy donors. Study at large: There were approximately 400 genotyped donors. Of these, roughly 80% fell in the genetic ancestry cluster associated with self-reported Caucasian donors.

PCR was performed using 60 Vbeta and 13 Jbeta primers. Only in-frame clones appear in the TCRdb table, and some are missing; sequencing was by immunoSEQ multiplex PCR. Altogether fewer than 250,000 clones are present, approximately 80% being singletons, with the ten largest covering around 3.7%. Germline CDR1 reads LNHNV; CDR2 reads YYDKDF (reference sequence). This CDR3 is built from 15 residues. Concerning this clone: Its antigen is unidentified.

Findings of the study overall: In an earlier analysis, most TCR beta V segments were productive about 90% or about 30% of the time. There were some 150 TCR beta chains listed as cytomegalovirus-associated. In a later analysis, at a false discovery rate of 0.05, 16,951 TCR beta sequences matched HLA alleles.

This receptor was identified in a man aged 35-49 years in good health and CMV-seropositive. This sequence joins TRBV15 and TRBJ2-5; 11 bases line up with TRBD1. The DNA end is more similar to TRBJ2-7, so the J call may be wrong. Sample: PBMCs. The chain's CDR3 is CATSKGQGEGYEQYF. CDR3 bases: TGTGCCACCAGCAAGGGACAGGGGGAGGGATACGAGCAGTACTTC.